The rows below give T cell receptor beta chains drawn from one sample of a study of OX40 agonist ivuxolimab in advanced cancers. The method was immunoSEQ multiplex PCR; TCRdb's version includes in-frame clones alone and lacks a portion of them. The sample records about 38,000 clones, around 82% being singletons. This material consisted of CD4+ or CD8+ T cells sorted from blood, taken in a trial of the OX40 agonist ivuxolimab. Receptors originate from an adult with an advanced solid tumor such as melanoma, head and neck, liver or kidney cancer. CDR3s include the opening cysteine and the closing phenylalanine or tryptophan. A D gene is named only where the DNA matches it firmly. Size is omitted from some rows. Given values are once, few, many or a class for expanded clones.

V gene	D gene	clone size	J gene	CDR3 DNA	CDR3 protein
TRBV5-6	TRBD1	NA	TRBJ2-7	TGTGCCAGCAGCCTAGACAGGGCCTACGAGCAGTACTTC	CASSLDRAYEQYF
TRBV7-2	TRBD1	NA	TRBJ1-2	TGTGCCAGCAGCCACGATCCGACAGGGGTGGGCTATGGCTACACCTTC	CASSHDPTGVGYGYTF
TRBV11-2	TRBD1	NA	TRBJ2-4	TGTGCCAGCAGCTTAGTGGCCCAGGGGGAACAGTACTTC	CASSLVAQGEQYF
TRBV30	NA	NA	TRBJ1-6	TGTGCCTGGAGTCCCAGGGCAGGGGTTGTCTATAATTCACCCCTCCACTTT	CAWSPRAGVVYNSPLHF
TRBV5-4	TRBD2	few	TRBJ2-1	TGTGCCAGCAGCTTGGGGACTAGCGGGACTAGCTCCTACAATGAGCAGTTCTTC	CASSLGTSGTSSYNEQFF
TRBV9	TRBD1	NA	TRBJ1-6	TGTGCCAGCAGCGGATCGGGACAGAGTAATTCACCCCTCCACTTT	CASSGSGQSNSPLHF
TRBV7-2	NA	once	TRBJ2-3	TGTGCCAGCAGCCCAAATGCAGGGAGGCCTATAGAACTCACAGATACGCAGTATTTT	CASSPNAGRPIELTDTQYF
TRBV5-6	TRBD2	NA	TRBJ2-3	TGTGCCAGCAGCTCCAGGACTAGCGGGCGGGCCATCAGCACAGATACGCAGTATTTT	CASSSRTSGRAISTDTQYF
TRBV19	TRBD1	NA	TRBJ2-1	TGTGCCAGTAGAGAGACAGGGTTTAGCTCCTACAATGAGCAGTTCTTC	CASRETGFSSYNEQFF
TRBV11-2	TRBD1	NA	TRBJ2-7	TGTGCCAGCAGCACGACAGGGGGCCCCTACGAGCAGTACTTC	CASSTTGGPYEQYF
TRBV7-9	NA	NA	TRBJ1-1	TGTGCCAGCAGCTTAGCCGGGGGCCGCCCGAACACTGAAGCTTTCTTT	CASSLAGGRPNTEAFF
TRBV25-1	NA	few	TRBJ1-5	TGTGCCAGCAGTGAGGGCAATCAGCCCCAGCATTTT	CASSEGNQPQHF
TRBV7-2	NA	NA	TRBJ2-5	TGTGCCAGCAGCCTCCGGCAGCAGAAGACCCAGTACTTC	CASSLRQQKTQYF
TRBV4-2	NA	NA	TRBJ2-1	TGTGCCAGCAGCCAACGGTTAGGGCCAAGCAATGAGCAGTTCTTC	CASSQRLGPSNEQFF
TRBV7-9	NA	few	TRBJ1-2	TGTGCCAGCAGCTTATTACAATCGGACGGCTACACCTTC	CASSLLQSDGYTF
TRBV7-2	NA	few	TRBJ1-1	TGTGCCAGCAGCTACGGGACGCACGCAGGGTCTTTCTTT	CASSYGTHAGSFF
TRBV7-2	TRBD1	NA	TRBJ1-5	TGTGCCAGCAGCCCCCGGACAGGGCGCAATCAGCCCCAGCATTTT	CASSPRTGRNQPQHF
TRBV2	TRBD2	NA	TRBJ2-7	TGTGCCAGCAGTGAACGGAGCGGGAGTCCTCGCGAGCAGTACTTC	CASSERSGSPREQYF
TRBV7-2	NA	few	TRBJ2-3	TGTGCCAGCAGTTACACAGATACGCAGTATTTT	CASSYTDTQYF
TRBV30	NA	NA	TRBJ1-1	TGTGCCTGGAGTTTGATACTCACTGAAGCTTTCTTT	CAWSLILTEAFF
TRBV5-1	TRBD1	NA	TRBJ1-1	TGCGCCAGCCGGGACAGGGATACTGAAGCTTTCTTT	CASRDRDTEAFF
TRBV7-9	NA	NA	TRBJ2-7	TGTGCCAGCAGCTTCGTCAGTTCCTACGAGCAGTACTTC	CASSFVSSYEQYF
TRBV2	TRBD2	NA	TRBJ2-5	TGTGCCAGCAGTGCGACTAGCGGGTACGAAGAGACCCAGTACTTC	CASSATSGYEETQYF
TRBV5-1	TRBD2	NA	TRBJ2-2	TGCGCCAGCAGCGGCCTAGCGGACACCGGGGAGCTGTTTTTT	CASSGLADTGELFF
TRBV7-2	TRBD1	NA	TRBJ1-1	TGTGCCAGCAGCATGACAGGGCGAGCTTCTGAAGCTTTCTTT	CASSMTGRASEAFF
TRBV7-9	NA	NA	TRBJ2-6	TGTGCCAGCAGCTTACCTGACAGCTCTGGGGCCAACGTCCTGACTTTC	CASSLPDSSGANVLTF
TRBV14	TRBD2	NA	TRBJ2-3	TGTGCCAGCAGCCTTAGCGGGATAACGGATACGCAGTATTTT	CASSLSGITDTQYF
TRBV2	NA	NA	TRBJ2-5	TGTGCCAGCACTCCGGATGGGGTGGGGGAGACCCAGTACTTC	CASTPDGVGETQYF
TRBV2	NA	NA	TRBJ1-5	TGTGCCAGCAGTGAAATGGGGGGGCGAACGAATCAGCCCCAGCATTTT	CASSEMGGRTNQPQHF
TRBV6-5	TRBD2	few	TRBJ2-7	TGTGCCAGCAGAACTAGCGGGAGCTCCTACGAGCAGTACTTC	CASRTSGSSYEQYF
TRBV5-1	TRBD2	NA	TRBJ2-1	TGCGCCAGCAGCGGCAGGCTAGCGGGAGGCGGCTCCTACAATGAGCAGTTCTTC	CASSGRLAGGGSYNEQFF
TRBV7-7	TRBD1	NA	TRBJ2-2	TGTGCCAGCAGCTTAGGGACAGGGGACTACACCGGGGAGCTGTTTTTT	CASSLGTGDYTGELFF
TRBV19	NA	NA	TRBJ2-7	TGTGCCAGTAGCGACAGCTCCTACGAGCAGTACTTC	CASSDSSYEQYF
TRBV4-3	NA	NA	TRBJ1-2	TGCGCCAGCAGCCAAGATAGCGTGACAGTAGGCATTGGCTATGGCTACACCTTC	CASSQDSVTVGIGYGYTF
TRBV7-9	TRBD1	NA	TRBJ2-7	TGTGCCAGCAGCTCGGGACAGACTTCCTACGAGCAGTACTTC	CASSSGQTSYEQYF
TRBV5-5	NA	NA	TRBJ1-2	TGTGCCAGCAGCTTGGCGACTGGAAACTATGGCTACACCTTC	CASSLATGNYGYTF
TRBV7-9	NA	NA	TRBJ1-2	TGTGCCAGCACCCTGAGGGGGGAGGGCTACACCTTC	CASTLRGEGYTF
TRBV2	TRBD2	NA	TRBJ2-1	TGTGCCAGCAGTGAAGGAAGCGGGGCCTACAATGAGCAGTTCTTC	CASSEGSGAYNEQFF
TRBV18	NA	NA	TRBJ2-7	TGTGCCAGCTCACCAGGGACGGAGCAGTACTTC	CASSPGTEQYF
TRBV9	NA	NA	TRBJ2-5	TGTGCCAGCAGCGCTTCCCAAGAGACCCAGTACTTC	CASSASQETQYF
TRBV27	NA	NA	TRBJ1-2	TGTGCCAGCAGTTTATCAGTCCTGGGTGATGTGAACTATGGCTACACCTTC	CASSLSVLGDVNYGYTF
TRBV18	TRBD1	NA	TRBJ2-1	TGTGCCAGCTCACCACCGGTGGAAGGGGGCGAGCAGTTCTTC	CASSPPVEGGEQFF
TRBV7-8	NA	once	TRBJ1-5	TGTGCCAGCAGCCAAGGGAGAGTCAGCAATCAGCCCCAGCATTTT	CASSQGRVSNQPQHF